This record covers a single T cell receptor (beta chain). Its antigen remains unidentified. The data derive from a study of T cell responses to AZD1222 COVID-19 vaccine. Study results and limitations: Donors skewed white British and female; clonal diversity was possibly underestimated. Spike-specific TCR depth and breadth grew after two AZD1222 doses.

CDR3 length: 14 amino acids. Per germline, CDR1 LNHDA and CDR2 SQIVND (reference sequence). V was shortened by 10 bases and J by 1 base, with 14 bases between the two germline ends. Assay: immunoSEQ multiplex PCR; the TCRdb copy retains only in-frame clones and omits some. The sample lists 150,000 to 200,000 clones, less than 95% occurring once. The chain couples TRBV19 to TRBJ1-3; D might be TRBD1 (6 bases). The TCR originated in an adult in good health. The sequencing here drew on peripheral blood, taken on day 0 of AZD1222 vaccination. For the CDR3, the DNA is TGTGCCACCTCACTCAGGGGTTCTGGAAACACCATATATTTT. The encoded protein is CATSLRGSGNTIYF. Full variable domain (missing parts from reference TRBV19 and TRBJ1-3): DGGITQSPKYLFRKEGQNVTLSCEQNLNHDAMYWYRQDPGQGLRLIYYSQIVNDFQKGDIAEGYSVSREKKESFPLTVTSAQKNPTAFYLCATSLRGSGNTIYFGEGSWLTVV.